This T cell receptor (beta chain) appears in the sequencing data of a study of cytomegalovirus exposure and HLA in healthy donors. The study's findings and limits: Cytomegalovirus-associated TCR beta chains were listed, numbering 164. Reports described diagnosis of cytomegalovirus status by the classifier as highly specific and sensitive.

About this clone: As yet, its antigen is unknown.

It was with 60 Vbeta and 13 Jbeta primers that the PCR ran. Only in-frame clones appear in the TCRdb table, and some are missing; sequencing was by immunoSEQ multiplex PCR. The table has 100,000 to 150,000 clones, roughly 80% seen once. The sequenced material came from PBMCs. This TCR was sampled from a man under 40 in good health and CMV-seropositive.

CDR3 bases: TGTGCCTGGGGACTAGCGGAACAAGAGACCCAGTACTTC. Translation: CAWGLAEQETQYF. The V gene is TRBV30, the J gene TRBJ2-5, with 10 bases fitting TRBD2. Germline V lookup: CDR1 GTSNPN, CDR2 SVGIG (reference sequence). The CDR3 contains 13 residues. V shed 5 bases, J shed 2 bases, and the junction held 2 bases outside the gene matches.